Listed below are T cell receptor beta chains from one sample, sequenced in a study of Tregs in tolerant kidney transplant recipients. The assay was immunoSEQ multiplex PCR, and TCRdb's table has in-frame clones only and misses some. The sample contains about 64,000 clones, approximately 87% of which appear only once. Source: CD4+ T cells from blood (PBMCs), taken 6 months after the transplant. Source of these receptors: a human patient who received a combined kidney and bone marrow transplant. Part of the T cell pool may stem from the graft donor. CDR3s include the opening cysteine and the closing phenylalanine or tryptophan. The order of the fields is J gene, clone size, V gene, D gene, CDR3 protein, CDR3 DNA. D genes are given only for firm matches. Rows give clone size only sometimes, using once, few, many, or a class for an expanded clone.

TRBJ2-7 - TRBV7-2 - CASSTQGVEQYF TGTGCCAGCAGCACCCAGGGTGTGGAGCAGTACTTC
TRBJ2-1 - TRBV5-6 - CASSFSRNEQFF TGTGCCAGCAGCTTTTCCAGAAATGAGCAGTTCTTC
TRBJ2-2 - TRBV2 TRBD2 CALGGTSGNTGELFF TGTGCCTTAGGAGGGACTAGCGGTAACACCGGGGAGCTGTTTTTT
TRBJ2-3 - TRBV2 TRBD2 CASNLAGFRRGTDTQYF TGTGCCAGCAACCTAGCGGGATTTAGGAGGGGCACAGATACGCAGTATTTT
TRBJ2-1 - TRBV4-2 TRBD1 CASRPGQGWYEQFF TGTGCCAGCAGGCCGGGACAGGGTTGGTATGAGCAGTTCTTC
TRBJ1-2 - TRBV18 TRBD1 CASSPLNVPGQGQNGYTF TGTGCCAGCTCACCACTCAATGTTCCGGGACAGGGGCAAAACGGCTACACCTTC
TRBJ2-5 - TRBV14 - CASSLPLLRGFQETQYF TGTGCCAGCAGCCTGCCCCTTCTTAGGGGGTTTCAAGAGACCCAGTACTTC
TRBJ2-3 - TRBV7-6 TRBD2 CASSLPSGRETDTQYF TGTGCCAGCAGCTTACCTAGCGGGAGGGAAACAGATACGCAGTATTTT
TRBJ1-3 - TRBV7-2 - CASSLALGGATGNTIYF TGTGCCAGCAGCTTAGCATTAGGGGGGGCCACTGGAAACACCATATATTTT
TRBJ2-1 - TRBV7-2 TRBD2 CASSLVGTSGNEQFF TGTGCCAGCAGCTTAGTTGGTACTAGCGGCAATGAGCAGTTCTTC
TRBJ1-1 - TRBV30 - CAWTSGRGGIITEAFF TGTGCCTGGACCTCGGGGAGGGGGGGGATAATCACTGAAGCTTTCTTT
TRBJ2-7 - TRBV27 - CASSVFRSSYEQYF TGTGCCAGCAGTGTTTTCAGAAGCTCCTACGAGCAGTACTTC
TRBJ1-1 few TRBV5-1 - CASSLGDKAFF TGCGCCAGCAGCTTGGGGGACAAGGCTTTCTTT
TRBJ2-7 - TRBV10-3 TRBD2 CASSGGSYEQYF TGTGCTTCTAGCGGGGGCTCCTACGAGCAGTACTTC
TRBJ2-5 - TRBV7-2 - CASSFAGEETQYF TGTGCCAGCAGCTTTGCAGGGGAAGAGACCCAGTACTTC
TRBJ1-6 - TRBV29-1 TRBD1 CSVGDSSPLHF TGCAGCGTAGGGGACAGCTCCCCCCTCCACTTT
TRBJ2-3 - TRBV19 - CASSQADTDTQYF TGTGCCAGTAGCCAGGCCGACACAGATACGCAGTATTTT
TRBJ2-7 - TRBV7-9 - CASSLGTAKSYEQYF TGTGCCAGCAGCTTAGGGACAGCAAAATCCTACGAGCAGTACTTC
TRBJ2-1 - TRBV11-2 - CASSLVRGSYNEQFF TGTGCCAGCAGCTTAGTTCGCGGGTCTTACAATGAGCAGTTCTTC
TRBJ2-6 - TRBV6-5 - CASSLRKPPGANVLTF TGTGCCAGCAGTTTGAGAAAGCCACCTGGGGCCAACGTCCTGACTTTC
TRBJ2-3 - TRBV7-9 TRBD2 CASSPGTSGDTQYF TGTGCCAGCAGCCCCGGGACTAGCGGAGATACGCAGTATTTT
TRBJ1-2 once TRBV18 TRBD1 CASSPDRAYGYTF TGTGCCAGCTCACCGGACAGGGCCTATGGCTACACCTTC
TRBJ2-3 - TRBV5-6 - CASSPVAADTQYF TGTGCCAGCAGCCCGGTAGCTGCAGATACGCAGTATTTT
TRBJ2-2 - TRBV7-3 - CASSYHLSGELFF TGTGCCAGCAGCTACCACTTGTCCGGGGAGCTGTTTTTT
TRBJ1-2 - TRBV4-1 - CASSQGLLGQTTNYGYTF TGCGCCAGCAGCCAAGGGTTGCTTGGACAGACCACAAACTATGGCTACACCTTC
TRBJ1-2 - TRBV6-5 - CASRYDRSYGYTF TGTGCCAGCAGGTACGACAGGAGCTATGGCTACACCTTC
TRBJ2-1 - TRBV18 - CASSPSMPGFDNEQFF TGTGCCAGCTCACCTTCTATGCCCGGGTTTGACAATGAGCAGTTCTTC
TRBJ1-1 - TRBV19 - CASSRGDHTEAFF TGTGCCAGTAGTCGCGGGGATCACACTGAAGCTTTCTTT
TRBJ1-5 - TRBV6-5 TRBD1 CASSRQGVNQPQHF TGTGCCAGCAGCCGACAGGGGGTTAACCAGCCCCAGCATTTT
TRBJ1-3 once TRBV5-1 - CASSLQGAGNTIYF TGCGCCAGCAGCTTACAGGGTGCGGGAAACACCATATATTTT
TRBJ2-1 - TRBV7-8 - CASSLGTAYNEQFF TGTGCCAGCAGCTTAGGGACAGCCTACAATGAGCAGTTCTTC
TRBJ2-5 - TRBV11-3 TRBD2 CASSLVGTSGREKTQYF TGTGCCAGCAGCTTAGTCGGGACTAGCGGGAGAGAGAAGACCCAGTACTTC
TRBJ2-2 few TRBV11-3 - CASSLGTVTGELFF TGTGCCAGCAGCTTAGGGACAGTAACCGGGGAGCTGTTTTTT
TRBJ2-2 - TRBV27 - CASSFSRFFTGELFF TGTGCCAGCAGTTTCTCCAGGTTCTTTACCGGGGAGCTGTTTTTT
TRBJ2-7 - TRBV28 - CASSLFWRDSEQYF TGTGCCAGCAGTTTATTCTGGAGAGATTCCGAGCAGTACTTC
TRBJ2-7 - TRBV29-1 - CSVVIGTSRNYEQYF TGCAGCGTTGTAATTGGGACATCAAGGAATTACGAGCAGTACTTC
TRBJ2-7 - TRBV7-9 - CASSLVGQGEEQYF TGTGCCAGCAGCTTAGTTGGGCAGGGCGAGGAGCAGTACTTC
TRBJ1-3 - TRBV11-2 - CASSSLGLSGNTIYF TGTGCCAGCAGCTCCCTTGGCCTCTCTGGAAACACCATATATTTT
TRBJ1-4 few TRBV27 - CASSAGTRNEKLFF TGTGCCAGCAGTGCCGGGACAAGAAATGAAAAACTGTTTTTT
TRBJ1-2 - TRBV10-3 TRBD1 CAIREDRLPSGYTF TGTGCCATCAGGGAGGACAGGTTACCTTCTGGCTACACCTTC
TRBJ2-4 - TRBV7-5 - CVRSTRLAGGPSAKNIQYF TGTGTCAGAAGCACACGACTAGCGGGAGGGCCCTCGGCAAAAAACATTCAGTACTTC
TRBJ2-7 - TRBV6-6 TRBD2 CASSLERGVVQYF TGTGCCAGCAGTTTGGAGCGGGGAGTGGTGCAGTACTTC
TRBJ2-1 once TRBV18 TRBD1 CASSEGANNEQFF TGTGCCAGCTCAGAGGGGGCTAACAATGAGCAGTTCTTC
TRBJ2-1 - TRBV7-3 TRBD2 CASSLFAGDYNEQFF TGTGCCAGCAGCTTATTTGCGGGGGACTACAATGAGCAGTTCTTC
TRBJ1-6 - TRBV7-2 TRBD1 CASSRRDRVGSPLHF TGTGCCAGCAGCCGGAGAGACAGGGTCGGGTCACCCCTCCACTTT
TRBJ2-7 - TRBV5-4 TRBD2 CASSPLRSGRGYEQYF TGTGCCAGCAGCCCACTGAGGAGCGGGAGAGGATACGAGCAGTACTTC
TRBJ1-3 - TRBV11-3 TRBD1 CASSSSPSGQGPGNTIYF TGTGCCAGCAGCTCCTCACCCTCGGGACAGGGCCCTGGAAACACCATATATTTT
TRBJ1-2 - TRBV5-1 TRBD1 CASSSGTDYGYTF TGCGCCAGCAGCTCCGGGACAGACTATGGCTACACCTTC
TRBJ1-1 once TRBV5-1 - CASSLGGVGTEAFF TGCGCCAGCAGCTTGGGGGGAGTCGGGACTGAAGCTTTCTTT